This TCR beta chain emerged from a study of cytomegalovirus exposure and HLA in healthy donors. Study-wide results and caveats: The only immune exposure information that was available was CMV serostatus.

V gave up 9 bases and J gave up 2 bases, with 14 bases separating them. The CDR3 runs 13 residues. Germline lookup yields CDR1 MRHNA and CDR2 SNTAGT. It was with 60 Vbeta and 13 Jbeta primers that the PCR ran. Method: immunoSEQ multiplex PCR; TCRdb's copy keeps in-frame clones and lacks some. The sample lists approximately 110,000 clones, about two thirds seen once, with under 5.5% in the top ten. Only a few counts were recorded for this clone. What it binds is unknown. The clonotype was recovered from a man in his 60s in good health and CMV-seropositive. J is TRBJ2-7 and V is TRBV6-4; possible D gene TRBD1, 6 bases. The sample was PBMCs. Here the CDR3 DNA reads TGTGCCAGTTTGGTACAGGGAACCTACGAGCAGTACTTC. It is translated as CASLVQGTYEQYF.